The clone carrying this TCR beta chain was detected many times. The data belong to a study of low-dose radiotherapy and immunotherapy resistance in tumors. cDNA synthesis used a TRAV/TRBV-specific primer set for both chains. TCR amplification ran 20 PCR cycles using constant-region and V-primer adapter primers. Via MiXCR, TCRdb re-called the reads, giving one row per CDR3 protein. The table has 55,000 to 70,000 distinct CDR3 sequences, under 30% seen once. Documented time point: before trial treatment. Germline loops: CDR1 SNHLY, CDR2 FYNNEI. The CDR3 spans 16 residues. Trimming took off 7 bases at V and 2 bases at J, with 15 bases between the two ends.

The TCR comes from a male donor with prostate cancer. Sequencing used PBMCs, obtained before treatment. V and J are TRBV2 and TRBJ2-6, with D tentatively TRBD1 (6 bases). CDR3 residues: CASIPGASAGANVLTF. CDR3 sequence (DNA): TGTGCCAGCATCCCAGGGGCCTCCGCTGGGGCCAACGTCCTGACTTTC.